These 16 T cell receptor beta chains came from one sample sequenced in a study of response to subunit inactivated influenza vaccine. One entry per CDR3 protein, called by TCRdb with MiXCR from the RT-PCR reads. The sample has about 650,000 distinct CDR3 sequences, 15% to 18% seen once. This material consisted of PBMCs from blood, taken 11 to 12 days after vaccination. These receptors all stem from a man aged 50-59 years who received an inactivated influenza vaccine.

This clonotype was detected only a few times. V gene TRBV7-9 combines with J gene TRBJ1-4; a possible D gene is TRBD1 (6 bases). Germline CDR1 and CDR2: SEHNR and FQNEAQ (reference sequence). CDR3 size: 15 residues. V was pared by 1 base and J by 3 bases, with 9 bases between. CDR3 in DNA: TGTGCCAGCAGCTTAGGGGGGGCATCTAATGAAAAACTGTTTTTT. Translated, it gives CASSLGGASNEKLFF.

V and J are TRBV7-2 and TRBJ2-4; 9 bases line up with TRBD1. The V gene's germline CDR1 is SGHTA and CDR2 FQGNSA. V lost 5 bases and J lost 0; bases outside the gene matches: 5. The CDR3 is 16 amino acids. CDR3 DNA: TGTGCCAGCAGCCCTGGGACAGGGTTAGCCAAAAACATTCAGTACTTC. Its protein product is CASSPGTGLAKNIQYF.

This clonotype was seen ten or more times. The rearrangement links TRBV6-1 to TRBJ1-3, with D perhaps matching TRBD1 (5 bases). CDR1 and CDR2 (germline): MNHNS, SASEGT. Trimming cost V 1 base and J 4 bases, with 14 bases left between them. This CDR3 has 16 residues. This CDR3 reads CASSEVGRGRGNTIYF. DNA for the CDR3: TGTGCCAGCAGTGAAGTCGGAAGGGGTAGAGGAAACACCATATATTTT.

The rearrangement uses TRBV21-1 and TRBJ2-7; the table's D call, TRBD2, has no DNA check behind it. TRBV21-1 is classified as a pseudogene. The CDR3 covers 21 residues. CDR3 residues: CASSKGARPGTSGPFSYEQYF. CDR3 DNA: TGTGCCAGCAGCAAAGGGGCGCGCCCCGGGACTAGCGGACCATTCTCCTACGAGCAGTACTTC.

This clonotype was seen only a few times. This chain links TRBV12-3 or TRBV12-4 with TRBJ2-5, with 9 bases that match TRBD1. The CDR3 is 14 amino acids. The ends lost 5 bases at V and 5 bases at J; junction bases unmatched: 6. The CDR3 loop reads CASSLGTGMETQYF. CDR3 DNA: TGTGCCAGCAGTCTCGGGACAGGGATGGAGACCCAGTACTTC.

In its sample, this clonotype was seen a few times. V gene TRBV28 combines with J gene TRBJ2-3; D perhaps matches TRBD1 (6 bases). The V gene lost 4 bases and the J gene lost 7 bases, with 21 bases spanning the gap. The CDR3 length is 16 residues. Per the germline V gene, CDR1 is MDHEN and CDR2 is SYDVKM. The CDR3 DNA reads as TGTGCCAGCAGTTCAAACCCGCAGGGGCCGCGTAATACGCAGTATTTT. Encoded protein: CASSSNPQGPRNTQYF.

The J gene is TRBJ1-5, the V gene TRBV6-2 or TRBV6-3; D might be TRBD1 (6 bases). CDR1 and CDR2 (germline): MNHEY, SVGEGT. This CDR3 is built from 16 residues. The V and J ends lost 2 bases and 2 bases respectively, with 13 bases between them. The CDR3 DNA is TGTGCCAGCAGTTACCCACAGGGATCGGGCAATCAGCCCCAGCATTTT. It codes for CASSYPQGSGNQPQHF.

The chain has TRBV5-1 and TRBJ1-1; 11 positions agree with TRBD1. Germline V lookup: CDR1 SGHRS, CDR2 YFSETQ. This CDR3 is 16 amino acids long. V lost 0 bases and J lost 5; bases outside the gene matches: 6. CDR3 coding DNA: TGCGCCAGCAGCTTGGAGTTGGGGACAGGGGGAACTGAAGCTTTCTTT. Its protein is CASSLELGTGGTEAFF.

This clonotype showed up many times. One end of the junction fails to match germline, which may point to a read error. V and J are TRBV5-1 and TRBJ2-6; a weak D match, TRBD2 (5 bases). The germline V gene encodes CDR1 SGHRS and CDR2 YFSETQ. The CDR3 length is 15 residues. CDR3 sequence: CASSLEGAGANVLTF. CDR3 nucleotides: TGTGCCAGCAGTTTAGAGGGAGCTGGGGCCAACGTCCTGACTTTC.

This clonotype was counted between two and nine times. The chain is built from TRBV12-3 or TRBV12-4 and TRBJ1-3; 9 bases agree with TRBD1. Unmatched junction bases numbered 6, after V lost 6 bases and J lost 0 bases. This CDR3 is 16 amino acids long. CDR3 in DNA: TGTGCCAGCAGGGGCGGACAGGGGTTCTCTGGAAACACCATATATTTT. This encodes CASRGGQGFSGNTIYF.

This clonotype has only a few counts. The chain is built from TRBV20-1 and TRBJ2-7, with D maybe TRBD1 (6 bases). V was trimmed by 0 bases and J by 2 bases, leaving 14 bases between them. The germline CDR1 and CDR2 sequences are DFQATT and SNEGSKA (reference sequence). The CDR3 totals 15 residues. Written as DNA, the CDR3 is TGCAGTGCTAGAGATCTGTTAGGGGGACCCTACGAGCAGTACTTC. This gives the protein CSARDLLGGPYEQYF.

This clonotype showed up many times. The genes are TRBV5-1 and TRBJ2-3; D ambiguous. The CDR3 has 13 residues. V was trimmed by 3 bases and J by 4 bases, leaving 9 bases between them. In germline, CDR1 is SGHRS, CDR2 YFSETQ. The CDR3 region has the DNA TGCGCCAGCAGCTCCCCGGACGCAGATACGCAGTATTTT. Translation gives CASSSPDADTQYF.

This clonotype appeared many times. The J gene is TRBJ2-1, the V gene TRBV27, with TRBD2 as a possible D gene (6 bases). The V gene's germline CDR1 is MNHEY and CDR2 SMNVEV (reference sequence). Trimming took off 4 bases at V and 0 bases at J, with 16 bases between the two ends. CDR3 length: 17 residues. The CDR3 is CASSSRSGLSSYNEQFF. For the CDR3, the DNA is TGTGCCAGCAGTTCGCGAAGCGGGCTGAGCTCCTACAATGAGCAGTTCTTC.

This clonotype has a handful of counts. Here the CDR3 reads CASSSVGTAQETQYF. The DNA of the CDR3 is TGTGCCAGCAGCTCAGTCGGGACAGCCCAAGAGACCCAGTACTTC. The chain combines TRBV11-2 with TRBJ2-5; 7 nucleotides agree with TRBD1. This CDR3 is 15 amino acids long. CDR1 is SGHAT and CDR2 is FQNNGV in the germline V gene. V dropped 4 bases and J dropped 1; count of bases not matched to a gene: 6.

J is TRBJ2-3 and V is TRBV7-9; no definite D call. From germline, CDR1 is SEHNR and CDR2 FQNEAQ (reference sequence). V lost 3 bases to trimming and J lost 2 bases, with 15 bases between them. The CDR3 has 16 residues. DNA for the CDR3: TGTGCCAGCAGCTTGACCCTCACACGACCCACAGATACGCAGTATTTT. Its protein is CASSLTLTRPTDTQYF.

The V gene is TRBV5-1, the J gene TRBJ2-3, with TRBD1 identical over 12 bases. This CDR3 is 16 amino acids long. The V gene's germline CDR1 is SGHRS and CDR2 YFSETQ. After removal of 5 bases from V and 7 bases from J, the junction contained 11 bases not matched to a gene. The CDR3 sequence: CASRLDPGQGANTQYF. As DNA, the CDR3 is TGCGCCAGCAGATTAGACCCGGGACAGGGGGCAAATACGCAGTATTTT.